This entry concerns a single TCR beta chain. The length of the CDR3 is 17 residues. The sample is drawn from a study of blood T cell repertoires in COVID-19. Sequencing used immunoSEQ multiplex PCR; TCRdb keeps in-frame clones, though not all of them. The table shows 150,000 or so clones, with 88% occurring only once. The clonotype comes from a man between 60 and 70 years old with acute or convalescent COVID-19. Sequencing used peripheral blood. The chain employs TRBV21-1 and TRBJ1-1; the table names TRBD1, a call not compared with the DNA. TRBV21-1 is a documented pseudogene. The CDR3 DNA is TGTGCCAGCAGCAAAGGATCCCCCAGGGGGCCTACCACTGAAGCTTTCTTT. This encodes CASSKGSPRGPTTEAFF.